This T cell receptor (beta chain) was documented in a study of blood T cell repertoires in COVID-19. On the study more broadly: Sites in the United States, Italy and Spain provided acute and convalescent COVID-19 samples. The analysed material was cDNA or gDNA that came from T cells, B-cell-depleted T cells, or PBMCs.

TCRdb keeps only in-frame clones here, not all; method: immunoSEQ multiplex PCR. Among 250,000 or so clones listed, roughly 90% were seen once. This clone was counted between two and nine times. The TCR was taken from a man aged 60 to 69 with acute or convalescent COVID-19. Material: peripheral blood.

In DNA form, the CDR3 reads TGTGCCATCAGACAACCGGGACAGGGCTACGAGCAGTACTTC. Translation: CAIRQPGQGYEQYF. The rearrangement joins TRBV10-3 to TRBJ2-7; 9 positions match TRBD1. Germline V gives CDR1 ENHRY, CDR2 SYGVKD. V trimming: 6 bases; J trimming: 3 bases; junction bases outside the gene matches: 6. This CDR3 contains 14 residues.